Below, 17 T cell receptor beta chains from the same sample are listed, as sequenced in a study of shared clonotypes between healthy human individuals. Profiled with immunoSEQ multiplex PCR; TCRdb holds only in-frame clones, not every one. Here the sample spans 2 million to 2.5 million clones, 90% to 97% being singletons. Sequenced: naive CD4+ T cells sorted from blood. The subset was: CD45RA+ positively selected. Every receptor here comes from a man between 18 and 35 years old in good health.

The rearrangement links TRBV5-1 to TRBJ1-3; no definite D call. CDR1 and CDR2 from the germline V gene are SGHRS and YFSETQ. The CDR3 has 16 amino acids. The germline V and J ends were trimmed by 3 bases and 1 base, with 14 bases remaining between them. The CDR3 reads CASSWEDQSSGNTIYF. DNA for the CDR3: TGCGCCAGCAGCTGGGAGGACCAAAGTTCTGGAAACACCATATATTTT.

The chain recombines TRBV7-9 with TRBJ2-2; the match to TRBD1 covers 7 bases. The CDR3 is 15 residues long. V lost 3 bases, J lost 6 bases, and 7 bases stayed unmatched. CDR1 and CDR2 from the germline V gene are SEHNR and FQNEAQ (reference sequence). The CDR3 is CASSFFAGGAGELFF. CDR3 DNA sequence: TGTGCCAGCAGCTTTTTTGCAGGGGGTGCCGGGGAGCTGTTTTTT.

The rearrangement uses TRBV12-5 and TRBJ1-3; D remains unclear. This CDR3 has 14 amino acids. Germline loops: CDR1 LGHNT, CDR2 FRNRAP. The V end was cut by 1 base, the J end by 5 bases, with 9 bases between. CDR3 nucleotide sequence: TGTGCTAGTGGTTTGGCGGCTTCCCGAAACACCATATATTTT. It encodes CASGLAASRNTIYF.

The CDR3 loop is CASSTGADTGELFF. The CDR3 DNA reads as TGTGCCAGTAGTACAGGGGCTGACACCGGGGAGCTGTTTTTT. V usage is TRBV19 and J usage is TRBJ2-2, with a tentative D call TRBD1 (6 bases). CDR3 size: 14 residues. CDR1 is LNHDA and CDR2 is SQIVND in the germline V gene (reference sequence). V dropped 4 bases and J dropped 3 bases, with 9 bases sitting between them.

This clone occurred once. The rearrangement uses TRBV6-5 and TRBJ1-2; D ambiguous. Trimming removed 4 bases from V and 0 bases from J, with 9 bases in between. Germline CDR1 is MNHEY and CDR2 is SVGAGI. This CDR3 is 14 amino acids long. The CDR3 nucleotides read TGTGCCAGCAGTTCCCCGAGGTCTAACTATGGCTACACCTTC. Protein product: CASSSPRSNYGYTF.

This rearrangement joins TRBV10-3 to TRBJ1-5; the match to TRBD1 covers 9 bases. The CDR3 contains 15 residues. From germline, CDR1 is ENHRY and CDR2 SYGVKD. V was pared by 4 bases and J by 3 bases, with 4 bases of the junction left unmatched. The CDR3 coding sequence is TGTGCCATCAGTGGGACAGGGGCACCCAATCAGCCCCAGCATTTT. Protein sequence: CAISGTGAPNQPQHF.

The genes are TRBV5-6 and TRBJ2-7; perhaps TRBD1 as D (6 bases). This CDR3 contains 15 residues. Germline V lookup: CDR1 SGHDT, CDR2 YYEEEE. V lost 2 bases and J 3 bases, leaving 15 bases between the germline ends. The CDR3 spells CASSLTPRGHYEQYF. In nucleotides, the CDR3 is TGTGCCAGCAGCTTAACACCCAGGGGCCACTACGAGCAGTACTTC. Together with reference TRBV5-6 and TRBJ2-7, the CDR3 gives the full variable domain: DAGVTQSPTHLIKTRGQQVTLRCSPKSGHDTVSWYQQALGQGPQFIFQYYEEEERQRGNFPDRFSGHQFPNYSSELNVNALLLGDSALYLCASSLTPRGHYEQYFGPGTRLTVT.

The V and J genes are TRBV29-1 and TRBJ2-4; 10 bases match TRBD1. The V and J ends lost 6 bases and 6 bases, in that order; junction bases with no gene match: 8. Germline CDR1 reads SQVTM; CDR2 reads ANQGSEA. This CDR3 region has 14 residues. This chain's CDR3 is CSVGDRGSVNIQYF. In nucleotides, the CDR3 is TGCAGCGTGGGGGACAGGGGCTCGGTAAACATTCAGTACTTC.

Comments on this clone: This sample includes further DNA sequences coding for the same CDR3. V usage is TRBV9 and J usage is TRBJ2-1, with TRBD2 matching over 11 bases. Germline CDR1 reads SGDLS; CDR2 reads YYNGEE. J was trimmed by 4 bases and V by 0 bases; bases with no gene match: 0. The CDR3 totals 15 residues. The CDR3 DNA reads TGTGCCAGCAGCGTAGGGACTAGCGGGTACAATGAGCAGTTCTTC. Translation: CASSVGTSGYNEQFF.

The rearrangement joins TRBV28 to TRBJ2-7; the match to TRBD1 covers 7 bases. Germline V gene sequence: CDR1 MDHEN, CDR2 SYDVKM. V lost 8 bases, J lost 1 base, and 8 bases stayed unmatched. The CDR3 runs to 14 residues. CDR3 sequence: CASQTGTVSYEQYF. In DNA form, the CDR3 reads TGTGCCAGCCAAACAGGGACAGTTTCCTACGAGCAGTACTTC.

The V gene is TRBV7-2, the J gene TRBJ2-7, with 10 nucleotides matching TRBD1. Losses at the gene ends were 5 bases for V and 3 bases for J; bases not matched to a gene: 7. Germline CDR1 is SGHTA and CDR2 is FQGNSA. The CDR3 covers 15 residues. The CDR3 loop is CASSPTGTGVYEQYF. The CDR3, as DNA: TGTGCCAGCAGCCCGACCGGGACAGGGGTCTACGAGCAGTACTTC. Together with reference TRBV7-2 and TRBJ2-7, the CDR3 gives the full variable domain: GAGVSQSPSNKVTEKGKDVELRCDPISGHTALYWYRQSLGQGLEFLIYFQGNSAPDKSGLPSDRFSAERTGGSVSTLTIQRTQQEDSAVYLCASSPTGTGVYEQYFGPGTRLTVT.

CDR3 nucleotide sequence: TGTGCCAGCAGCTTACGGCGGTTCGGGACAGGCTCTACCGGGGAGCTGTTTTTT. As protein: CASSLRRFGTGSTGELFF. The chain has TRBV11-2 and TRBJ2-2; TRBD1 matches 8 bases. This CDR3 spans 18 amino acids. Germline V gives CDR1 SGHAT, CDR2 FQNNGV. The V segment lost 2 bases and the J segment 5 bases; nucleotides outside the gene matches: 13.

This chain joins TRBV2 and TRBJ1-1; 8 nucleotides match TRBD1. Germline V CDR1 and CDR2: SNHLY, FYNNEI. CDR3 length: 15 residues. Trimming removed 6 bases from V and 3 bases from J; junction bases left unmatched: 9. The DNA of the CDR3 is TGTGCCAGCAGACCTCTACAGGGGGTATACACTGAAGCTTTCTTT. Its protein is CASRPLQGVYTEAFF.

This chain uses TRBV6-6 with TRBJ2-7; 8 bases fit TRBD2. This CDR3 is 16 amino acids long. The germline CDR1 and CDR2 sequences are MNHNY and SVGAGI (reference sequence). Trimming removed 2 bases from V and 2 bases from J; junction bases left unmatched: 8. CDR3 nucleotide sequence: TGTGCCAGCAGTTACCCTAGCGGGCCTTCTACCTACGAGCAGTACTTC. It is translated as CASSYPSGPSTYEQYF.

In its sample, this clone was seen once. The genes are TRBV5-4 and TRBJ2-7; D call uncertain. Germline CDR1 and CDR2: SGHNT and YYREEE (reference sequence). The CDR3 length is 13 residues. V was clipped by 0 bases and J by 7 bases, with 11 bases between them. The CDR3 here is CASSLAAGREQYF. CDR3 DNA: TGTGCCAGCAGCTTGGCGGCCGGTAGGGAGCAGTACTTC.

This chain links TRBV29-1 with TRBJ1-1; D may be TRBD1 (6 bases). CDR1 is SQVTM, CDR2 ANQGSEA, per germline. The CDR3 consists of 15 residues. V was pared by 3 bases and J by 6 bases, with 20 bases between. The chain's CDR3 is CSVEGTLKGVAEAFF. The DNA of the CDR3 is TGCAGCGTTGAGGGGACACTCAAAGGGGTAGCTGAAGCTTTCTTT.

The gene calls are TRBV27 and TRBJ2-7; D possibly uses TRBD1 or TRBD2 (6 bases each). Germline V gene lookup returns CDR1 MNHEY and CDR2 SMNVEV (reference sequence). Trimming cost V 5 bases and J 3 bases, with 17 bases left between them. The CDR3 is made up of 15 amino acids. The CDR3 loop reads CASSPRGPALYEQYF. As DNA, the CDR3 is TGTGCCAGCAGTCCCCGGGGGCCCGCCCTCTACGAGCAGTACTTC.